This TCR beta chain is from a study of blood T cell repertoires in COVID-19. Study background: Nucleic acid was either cDNA or gDNA, and it came from T cells, B-cell-depleted T cells, or PBMCs.

The table came from immunoSEQ multiplex PCR; TCRdb's copy has only in-frame clones and leaves some out. The table lists 360,000 or so clones, around nine tenths of them singletons, with about 1.7% in the top ten. All enrollees were about 18 to 89 years old and from fewer than 25 US areas. Clinical histories supplied by participants themselves formed the basis of cohort assignment. Cohort 3 donors counted as recovered after two negative PCRs, clearance, or resolved symptoms. V shed 2 bases and J shed 13 bases, with 12 bases lying between them. Germline V gene lookup returns CDR1 MNHNS and CDR2 SASEGT. The CDR3 loop spans 11 amino acids.

V usage is TRBV6-1 and J usage is TRBJ2-7; D might be TRBD1 (5 bases). Specimen: PBMCs or T cells enriched from blood (not recorded which). The receptor's source is a woman in her twenties or thirties who had recovered from COVID-19. The CDR3 bases are TGTGCCAGCAGTGAATTGCAGGGCCTCTACTTC. This gives the protein CASSELQGLYF.